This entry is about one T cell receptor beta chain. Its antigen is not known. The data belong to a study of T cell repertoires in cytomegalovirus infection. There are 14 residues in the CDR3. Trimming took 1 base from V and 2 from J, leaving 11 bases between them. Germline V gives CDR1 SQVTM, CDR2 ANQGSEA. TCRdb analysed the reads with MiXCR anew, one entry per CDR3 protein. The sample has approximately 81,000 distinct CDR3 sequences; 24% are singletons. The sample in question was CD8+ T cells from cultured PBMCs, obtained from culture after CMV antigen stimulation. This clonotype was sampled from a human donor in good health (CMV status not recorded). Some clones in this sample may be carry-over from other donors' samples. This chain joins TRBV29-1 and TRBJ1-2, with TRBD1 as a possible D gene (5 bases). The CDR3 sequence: CSVEALGPNYGYTF. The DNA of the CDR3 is TGCAGCGTTGAAGCCCTGGGACCGAACTATGGCTACACCTTC.